This T cell receptor beta chain was recovered during a study of cytomegalovirus exposure and HLA in healthy donors. The CDR3 has 15 residues. V lost 3 bases to trimming and J lost 7 bases; unmatched junction nucleotides: 5. Germline assignment: CDR1 LNHDA and CDR2 SQIVND (reference sequence). 13 Jbeta primers and 60 Vbeta primers were used for the PCR. Profiling relied on immunoSEQ multiplex PCR, and the TCRdb table lists in-frame clones only, not all of them. The table lists 140,000 to 150,000 clones, roughly 80% of them singletons. This TCR was sampled from a woman between 40 and 55 years old in good health and CMV-seropositive. The chain is built from TRBV19 and TRBJ2-1, with 11 bases aligning to TRBD2. The sequenced material came from PBMCs. As DNA, the CDR3 is TGTGCCAGTAGTATTGGGGTAGCGGGAGGGAATGAGCAGTTCTTC. Translation gives CASSIGVAGGNEQFF. The whole variable domain, remainder taken from reference TRBV19 and TRBJ2-1, is DGGITQSPKYLFRKEGQNVTLSCEQNLNHDAMYWYRQDPGQGLRLIYYSQIVNDFQKGDIAEGYSVSREKKESFPLTVTSAQKNPTAFYLCASSIGVAGGNEQFFGPGTRLTVL.